This record looks at one T cell receptor beta chain sequence and its context. It has no known antigen specificity. It has no much larger one-base neighbor in the sample; base qualities were not kept. These data belong to a study of shared clonotypes between healthy human individuals (dated by TCRdb to 2020 to 2022). Regarding the research as a whole: The cohort included three men and a couple of women between 18 and 49 years of age. For each donor, CD4 naive and CD4 memory were each given three plates, CD8 naive was given two plates, and CD8 memory was given one plate. Blood TCR repertoires of five healthy adults were deeply sequenced to estimate repertoire size and the extent of clonotype sharing between individuals. Different laboratories and diverse techniques were used to prepare libraries and sequence TCR repertoires, to increase sequencing depth and limit assay-specific biases. Per donor, leukapheresis produced somewhere between about 0.8 and 9.5 billion PBMCs.

The donors were healthy, HIV-negative adults who had no recently reported acute infections or vaccinations. All donors were Caucasian adults living in Nashville, Tennessee, USA. Magnetic negative selection was used to enrich CD4+ T cells, after which naive cells were positively selected on CD45RA and the negative fraction became the memory subset. Blood was obtained by leukapheresis, after which PBMCs were separated by Ficoll-Histopaque density gradient centrifugation and cryopreserved in liquid nitrogen vapor phase. Analytical flow cytometry was used to check the purity and quantity of each magnetically sorted T cell population. Genomic DNA was isolated from every sorted fraction and measured by UV absorbance on a Nanodrop 2000c. Trimming takes 6 bases from V and 9 bases from J, and the germline ends sit 15 bases apart. The CDR3, from cysteine to phenylalanine, totals 12 residues. The sequence is cut down to CDR3 DNA, 36 bases in frame from base 1. CDR1 and CDR2 were assigned from the germline V gene as MNHNS and SASEGT.

TCR CDR3 regions were amplified from genomic DNA by multiplex PCR using the deep immunoSEQ assay. Extracted genomic DNA from each cell subset was distributed evenly across all wells of several immunoSEQ 96-well plates, and each plate was treated as a replicate. Each replicate PCR for sorted subsets received roughly 0.2 ug genomic DNA, equal to about 29,000 T cell genomes. Purified libraries were measured with a Qubit 3.0 fluorometer, size-checked on a Bioanalyzer 2100, and measured again with the KAPA Library Quantification kit. Every immunoSEQ 96-well plate was sequenced on a dedicated single-read 150-cycle Illumina NextSeq 550 flow cell. For the original study's pipeline: Because the immunoSEQ output included only junctional sequences and no quality scores, the filtering could not be the same as the filtering used for full-length reads. To assign V/J genes and CDR3, sequences were annotated using PyIR, a Python wrapper for IgBLAST v1.9, with IMGT germline references. Reads were removed for weak V/J assignments (E-value above 1e-6), missing CDR3, stop codons, out-of-frame junctions, or ambiguous translated residues. A V3J clonotype was defined by an identical inferred V gene, J gene, and CDR3 amino acid sequence. Percentage overlap between repertoires was computed as shared unique clonotypes divided by the size of the smaller repertoire. Three approaches were used to assess repertoire richness: RTK rarefaction, the Chao1 estimator, and Recon v2.1 estimates of unobserved clonotypes. Generation probabilities were computed with OLGA for all TCRbeta clonotypes obtained by the gDNA method from several donors. TCRdb re-hosts the immuneACCESS table, in-frame sequences only. Its copies lack some clones; in the studies checked, an unresolved V gene accounts for under half of them, and the cause for the rest is not known. Clone size and V and J calls were adopted from that table, with D and trimming inferred from the DNA. In all, the sample holds some 2.4 million clones, and 93% of those were seen once. The ten top clones hold roughly 0.39% of the sample.

The paper's findings and limits, for the study overall: Sampling was restricted to blood, and TCR repertoires in tissue are likely to differ from TCR repertoires in blood. Across a handful of donors, approximately 4.6% of naive CD4, 3% to 4% of naive CD8, under 2.5% of memory CD4, and approximately 0.4% of memory CD8 clonotypes were shared. The small number of donors limited the genetic and exposure-history diversity represented. Compared with non-shared clonotypes, clonotypes shared by all four sorted-subset donors had higher generation probabilities. Pairwise subsampling indicated that sequencing depth was expected to affect the degree of clonotype sharing among donors. Rarefaction of sorted-subset datasets indicated incomplete sequencing despite the large sequencing depth. Larger estimated clonotype richness was generally found for naive subsets than for memory subsets.

Sequences were obtained from naive CD4+ T cells from PBMCs. Reading the label with the study, this specimen's cell subset or site is: CD45RA+ positively selected. This receptor chain uses TRBV6-1 and TRBJ2-7; the D gene cannot be resolved reliably. The sequence derives from a man younger than 35 in good health. Some clones in this sample may be carry-over from other donors' samples. CDR3 reads: CASSLHAWGQYF. The nucleotides are TGTGCCAGCAGCCTACACGCCTGGGGGCAGTACTTC.